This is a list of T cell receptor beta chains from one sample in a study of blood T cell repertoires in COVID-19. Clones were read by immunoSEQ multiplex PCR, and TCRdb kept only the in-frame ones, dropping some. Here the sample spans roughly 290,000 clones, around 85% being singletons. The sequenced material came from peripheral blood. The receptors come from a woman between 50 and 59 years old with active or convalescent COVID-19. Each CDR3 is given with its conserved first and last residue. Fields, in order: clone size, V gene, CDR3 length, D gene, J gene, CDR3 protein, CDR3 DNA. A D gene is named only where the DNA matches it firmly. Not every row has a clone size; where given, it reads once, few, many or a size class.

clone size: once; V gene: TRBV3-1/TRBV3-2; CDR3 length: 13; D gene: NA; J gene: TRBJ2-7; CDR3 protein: CASSPGAAYEQYF; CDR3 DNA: TGTGCCAGCAGCCCGGGAGCGGCCTACGAGCAGTACTTC
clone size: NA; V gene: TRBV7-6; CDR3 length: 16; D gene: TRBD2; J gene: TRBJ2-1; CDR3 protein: CASSTTRTSGIDEQFF; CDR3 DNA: TGTGCCAGCAGCACAACAAGGACTAGCGGGATAGATGAGCAGTTCTTC
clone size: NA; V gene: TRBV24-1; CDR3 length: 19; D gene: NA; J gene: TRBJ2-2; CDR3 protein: CATSDTRGTAGVLTGELFF; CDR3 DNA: TGTGCCACCAGTGACACCAGAGGGACAGCGGGGGTACTTACCGGGGAGCTGTTTTTT
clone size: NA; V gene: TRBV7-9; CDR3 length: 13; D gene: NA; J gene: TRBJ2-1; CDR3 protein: CASSLEASNEQFF; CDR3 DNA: TGTGCCAGCAGCTTGGAAGCTAGCAATGAGCAGTTCTTC
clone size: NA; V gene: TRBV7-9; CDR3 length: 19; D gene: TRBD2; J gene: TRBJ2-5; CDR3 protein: CASSATGLAGGWYQETQYF; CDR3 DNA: TGTGCCAGCAGCGCAACAGGACTAGCGGGCGGCTGGTACCAAGAGACCCAGTACTTC
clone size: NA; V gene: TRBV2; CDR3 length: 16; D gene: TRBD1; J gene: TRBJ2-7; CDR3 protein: CASLAPSDRGTYEQYF; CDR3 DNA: TGTGCCAGTCTTGCACCCTCCGACAGGGGGACCTACGAGCAGTACTTC
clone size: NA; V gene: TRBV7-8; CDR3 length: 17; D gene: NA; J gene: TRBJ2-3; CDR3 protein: CASSTHGTGGSTDTQYF; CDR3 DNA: TGTGCCAGCAGCACTCACGGGACTGGGGGAAGCACAGATACGCAGTATTTT
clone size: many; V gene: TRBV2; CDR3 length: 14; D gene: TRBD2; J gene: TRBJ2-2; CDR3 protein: CASSSSGGTGELFF; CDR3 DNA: TGTGCCAGCAGCTCTAGCGGAGGCACCGGGGAGCTGTTTTTT
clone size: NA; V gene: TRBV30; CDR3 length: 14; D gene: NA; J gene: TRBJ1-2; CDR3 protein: CAWSRRIVNYGYTF; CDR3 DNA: TGTGCCTGGAGTAGGCGGATCGTTAACTATGGCTACACCTTC
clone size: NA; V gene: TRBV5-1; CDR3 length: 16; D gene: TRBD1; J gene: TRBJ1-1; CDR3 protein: CASSSGQGGMNTEAFF; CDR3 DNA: TGCGCCAGCAGCTCCGGGCAGGGGGGCATGAACACTGAAGCTTTCTTT
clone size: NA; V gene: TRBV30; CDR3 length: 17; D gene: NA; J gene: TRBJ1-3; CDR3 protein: CAWRATDRTYSGNTIYF; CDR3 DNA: TGTGCCTGGAGGGCTACAGACAGAACCTACTCTGGAAACACCATATATTTT
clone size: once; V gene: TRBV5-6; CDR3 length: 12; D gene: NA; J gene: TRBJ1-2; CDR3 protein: CASSLRGYGYTF; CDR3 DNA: TGTGCCAGCAGCTTGCGAGGGTACGGCTACACCTTC
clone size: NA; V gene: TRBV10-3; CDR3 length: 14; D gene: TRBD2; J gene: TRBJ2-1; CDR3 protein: CAISLGTTANEQFF; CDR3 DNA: TGTGCCATCAGTCTCGGGACTACCGCCAATGAGCAGTTCTTC
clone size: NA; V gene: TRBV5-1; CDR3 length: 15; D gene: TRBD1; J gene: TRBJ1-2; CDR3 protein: CASSSPGQGGYGYTF; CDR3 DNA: TGCGCCAGCAGCTCCCCGGGACAGGGGGGCTATGGCTACACCTTC
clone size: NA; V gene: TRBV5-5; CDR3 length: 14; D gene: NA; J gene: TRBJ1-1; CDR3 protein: CASSVTGDYTEAFF; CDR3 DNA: TGTGCCAGCAGCGTTACTGGTGACTACACTGAAGCTTTCTTT
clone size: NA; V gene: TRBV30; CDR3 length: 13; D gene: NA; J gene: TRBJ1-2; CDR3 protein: CAWSPSGVEGYTF; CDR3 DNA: TGTGCCTGGAGCCCCTCGGGGGTGGAGGGCTACACCTTC
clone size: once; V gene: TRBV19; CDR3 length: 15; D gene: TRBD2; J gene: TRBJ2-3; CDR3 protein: CASSTGTSGVDTQYF; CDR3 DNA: TGTGCCAGTAGCACCGGGACTAGCGGGGTCGATACGCAGTATTTT
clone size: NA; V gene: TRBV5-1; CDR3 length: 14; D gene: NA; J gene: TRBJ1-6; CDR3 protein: CASSLGVRESPLHF; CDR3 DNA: TGCGCCAGCAGCTTGGGGGTCAGGGAATCACCCCTCCACTTT
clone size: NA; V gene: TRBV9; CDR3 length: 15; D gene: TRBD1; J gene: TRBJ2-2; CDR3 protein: CASSVQGAQTGELFF; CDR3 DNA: TGTGCCAGCAGCGTACAGGGGGCTCAGACCGGGGAGCTGTTTTTT
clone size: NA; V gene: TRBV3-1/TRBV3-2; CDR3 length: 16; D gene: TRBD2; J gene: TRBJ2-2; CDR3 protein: CASSNPSGRVSGELFF; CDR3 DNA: TGTGCCAGCAGCAACCCAAGCGGGAGGGTATCCGGGGAGCTGTTTTTT
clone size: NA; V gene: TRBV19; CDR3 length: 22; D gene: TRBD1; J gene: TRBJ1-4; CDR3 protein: CASSTAIGQGIIRRLGKEKLFF; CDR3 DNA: TGTGCCAGTAGTACCGCCATAGGACAGGGAATTATTCGGCGGCTGGGGAAAGAAAAACTGTTTTTT
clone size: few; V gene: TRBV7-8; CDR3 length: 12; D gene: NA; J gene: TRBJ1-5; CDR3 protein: CASSSHSQPQHF; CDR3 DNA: TGTGCCAGCAGCTCGCACAGTCAGCCCCAGCATTTT
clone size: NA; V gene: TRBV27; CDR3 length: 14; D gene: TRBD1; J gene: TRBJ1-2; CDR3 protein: CASSFLTGGYGYTF; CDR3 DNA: TGTGCCAGCAGTTTTCTGACAGGGGGCTATGGCTACACCTTC
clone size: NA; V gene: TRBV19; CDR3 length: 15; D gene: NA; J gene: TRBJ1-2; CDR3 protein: CASSIAGRLNYGYTF; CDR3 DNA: TGTGCCAGTAGTATCGCGGGACGCCTTAACTATGGCTACACCTTC
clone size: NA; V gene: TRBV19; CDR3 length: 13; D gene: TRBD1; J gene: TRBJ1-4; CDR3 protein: CASGQGWSEKLFF; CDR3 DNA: TGTGCCAGTGGACAGGGGTGGTCTGAAAAACTGTTTTTT
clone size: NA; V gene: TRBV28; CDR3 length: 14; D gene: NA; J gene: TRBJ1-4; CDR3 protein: CASSKSGWMVKLFF; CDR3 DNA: TGTGCCAGCAGCAAATCAGGGTGGATGGTAAAACTGTTTTTT
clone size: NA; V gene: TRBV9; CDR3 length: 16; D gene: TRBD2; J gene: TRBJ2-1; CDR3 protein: CASSARLAGNHNEQFF; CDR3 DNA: TGTGCCAGCAGCGCCCGACTAGCGGGAAACCACAATGAGCAGTTCTTC
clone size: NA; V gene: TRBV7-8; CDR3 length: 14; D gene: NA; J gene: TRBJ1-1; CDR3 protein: CASSLARVPTEAFF; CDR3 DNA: TGTGCCAGCAGCCTAGCCAGGGTTCCAACTGAAGCTTTCTTT
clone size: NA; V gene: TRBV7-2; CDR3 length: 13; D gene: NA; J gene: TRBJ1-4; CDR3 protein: CASSFTREARLFF; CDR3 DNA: TGTGCCAGCAGCTTTACCCGGGAGGCCAGACTGTTTTTT
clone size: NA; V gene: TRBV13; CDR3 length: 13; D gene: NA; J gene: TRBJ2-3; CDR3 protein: CASSLYGTDTQYF; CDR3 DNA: TGTGCCAGCAGCTTATACGGGACAGATACGCAGTATTTT
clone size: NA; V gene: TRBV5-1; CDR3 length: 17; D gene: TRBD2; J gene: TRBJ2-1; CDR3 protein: CASSWGQGLAADNEQFF; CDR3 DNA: TGCGCCAGCAGCTGGGGGCAGGGACTAGCGGCCGACAATGAGCAGTTCTTC
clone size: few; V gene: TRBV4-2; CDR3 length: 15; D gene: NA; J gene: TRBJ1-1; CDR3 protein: CASSQTGTLNTEAFF; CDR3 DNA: TGTGCCAGCAGCCAAACAGGGACCCTCAACACTGAAGCTTTCTTT
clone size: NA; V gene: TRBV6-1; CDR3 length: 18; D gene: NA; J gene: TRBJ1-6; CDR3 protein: CASSARLGGSSYNSPLHF; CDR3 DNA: TGTGCCAGCAGTGCTCGGTTGGGAGGAAGCTCCTATAATTCACCCCTCCACTTT
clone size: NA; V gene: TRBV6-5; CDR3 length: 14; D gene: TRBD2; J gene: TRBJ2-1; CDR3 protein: CASGGLAGGNEQFF; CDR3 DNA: TGTGCCAGCGGGGGACTAGCGGGAGGGAATGAGCAGTTCTTC
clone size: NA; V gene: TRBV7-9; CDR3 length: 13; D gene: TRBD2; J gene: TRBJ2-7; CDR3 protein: CASSSLAGGEQYF; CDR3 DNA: TGTGCCAGCAGCTCCTTAGCGGGAGGCGAGCAGTACTTC
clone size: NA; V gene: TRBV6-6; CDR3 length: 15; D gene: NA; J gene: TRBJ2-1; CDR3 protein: CASTETRGNYNEQFF; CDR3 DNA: TGTGCCAGCACCGAAACTCGGGGGAATTACAATGAGCAGTTCTTC
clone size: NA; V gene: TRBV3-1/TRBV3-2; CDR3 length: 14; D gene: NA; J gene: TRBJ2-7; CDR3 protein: CASSHAGPRGEQYF; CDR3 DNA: TGTGCCAGCAGCCATGCGGGGCCTCGAGGGGAGCAGTACTTC
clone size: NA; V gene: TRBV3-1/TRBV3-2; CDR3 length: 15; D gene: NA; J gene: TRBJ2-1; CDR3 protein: CASSQGTRKSNEQFF; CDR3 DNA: TGTGCCAGCAGCCAAGGGACAAGGAAATCCAATGAGCAGTTCTTC
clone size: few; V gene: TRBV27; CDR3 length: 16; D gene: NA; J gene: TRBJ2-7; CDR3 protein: CASASPLRGKEYEQYF; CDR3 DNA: TGTGCCAGCGCAAGCCCACTTAGGGGAAAGGAATACGAGCAGTACTTC
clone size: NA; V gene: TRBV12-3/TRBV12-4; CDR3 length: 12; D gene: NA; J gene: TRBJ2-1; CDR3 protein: CASSFRLNEQFF; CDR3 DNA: TGTGCCAGCAGTTTCAGGCTGAATGAGCAGTTCTTC
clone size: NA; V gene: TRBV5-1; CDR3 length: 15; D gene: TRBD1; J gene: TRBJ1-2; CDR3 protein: CASSDPQGRWYGYTF; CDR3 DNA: TGCGCCAGCAGCGACCCACAGGGGAGATGGTATGGCTACACCTTC
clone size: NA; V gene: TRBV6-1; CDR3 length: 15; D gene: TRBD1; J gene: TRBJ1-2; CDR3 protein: CASSEMHRGAYGYTF; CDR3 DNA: TGTGCCAGCAGTGAAATGCACAGGGGGGCCTATGGCTACACCTTC
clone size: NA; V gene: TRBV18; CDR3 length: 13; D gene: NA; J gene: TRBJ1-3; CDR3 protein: CASSPPSGRAIYF; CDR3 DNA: TGTGCCAGCTCACCACCGTCGGGGAGGGCCATATATTTT
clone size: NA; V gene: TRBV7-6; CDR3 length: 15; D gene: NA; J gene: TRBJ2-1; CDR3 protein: CASSLDYGLYNEQFF; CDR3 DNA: TGTGCCAGCAGCTTAGATTACGGACTCTACAATGAGCAGTTCTTC
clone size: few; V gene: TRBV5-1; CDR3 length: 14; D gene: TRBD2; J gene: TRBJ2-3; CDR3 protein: CASSLTSDTDTQYF; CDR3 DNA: TGCGCCAGCAGCTTAACTAGCGACACAGATACGCAGTATTTT